Listed below are T cell receptor beta chains from one sample, sequenced in a study of blood T cell repertoires in COVID-19. Generated by immunoSEQ multiplex PCR, the TCRdb table keeps only in-frame clones and is missing some. This table has some 59,000 clones, 60% to 80% appearing once. Specimen: peripheral blood. These TCRs come from a man older than 75 with active or convalescent COVID-19. Both conserved end residues are part of each CDR3. The order of the fields is V gene, clone size, J gene, D gene, CDR3 protein, CDR3 DNA. The D gene is left open where the match is weak. Some rows mark clone size as missing; the rest say once, few, many or name a class of expanded clone.

TRBV5-1	few	TRBJ2-5	.	CASSFGGGDLETQYF	TGCGCCAGCAGCTTTGGAGGGGGGGACCTAGAGACCCAGTACTTC
TRBV9	.	TRBJ2-1	TRBD2	CASSEADLLAVFDEQFF	TGTGCCAGCAGCGAGGCCGATTTACTAGCGGTTTTTGATGAGCAGTTCTTC
TRBV6-2/TRBV6-3	few	TRBJ1-2	.	CASSYLFGLRRRPVGGYTF	TGTGCCAGCAGTTACCTATTCGGATTACGGCGGAGGCCCGTGGGTGGCTACACCTTC
TRBV5-1	.	TRBJ2-3	.	CASSFLDTQYF	TGCGCCAGCAGCTTTCTAGATACGCAGTATTTT
TRBV7-9	.	TRBJ2-3	TRBD1	CASSFHRGPTDTQYF	TGTGCCAGCAGCTTTCACAGGGGGCCCACAGATACGCAGTATTTT
TRBV6-5	.	TRBJ2-7	TRBD1	CASSPGQVYEQYF	TGTGCCAGCAGCCCAGGACAGGTCTACGAGCAGTACTTC
TRBV5-1	.	TRBJ2-1	TRBD2	CASSGTLLAADNEQFF	TGCGCCAGCAGCGGAACACTTCTAGCGGCTGACAATGAGCAGTTCTTC
TRBV9	few	TRBJ2-7	TRBD1	CASSEGTDSYEQYF	TGTGCCAGCAGCGAGGGGACAGATTCCTACGAGCAGTACTTC
TRBV6-4	few	TRBJ2-5	TRBD2	CASPPEGVAGREETQYF	TGTGCCAGCCCCCCGGAAGGGGTAGCGGGTCGAGAAGAGACCCAGTACTTC
TRBV12-3/TRBV12-4	few	TRBJ2-7	.	CASSLVASWAYF	TGTGCCAGCAGTTTAGTCGCCAGCTGGGCGTACTTC
TRBV7-9	few	TRBJ2-3	.	CASNPGAGVVGTQYF	TGTGCCAGCAACCCGGGGGCGGGGGTAGTTGGTACGCAGTATTTT
TRBV10-3	.	TRBJ2-1	TRBD1	CAIRPDRGRLDEQFF	TGTGCCATCAGGCCGGACAGGGGAAGGCTCGATGAGCAGTTCTTC
TRBV18	few	TRBJ1-1	.	CASSPISGGAFF	TGTGCCAGCTCACCCATATCCGGTGGAGCTTTCTTT
TRBV20-1	.	TRBJ2-1	TRBD2	CSASLILTGLAVNEQFF	TGCAGTGCTAGTTTGATCTTGACGGGACTAGCCGTCAATGAGCAGTTCTTC
TRBV3-1/TRBV3-2	many	TRBJ1-6	.	CASSPILTGFGSPLHF	TGTGCCAGCAGCCCAATTTTAACAGGGTTTGGTTCACCCCTCCACTTT
TRBV28	.	TRBJ2-7	TRBD2	CASTSGSHVYEQYF	TGTGCCAGCACTAGCGGGAGTCATGTCTACGAGCAGTACTTC
TRBV11-2	.	TRBJ2-1	TRBD2	CASSLAGGFGEQFF	TGTGCCAGCAGCTTAGCGGGAGGGTTTGGTGAGCAGTTCTTC
TRBV6-2/TRBV6-3	few	TRBJ1-2	.	CASSYSSLGLGTF	TGTGCCAGCAGTTACTCGTCGCTTGGCCTAGGAACCTTC
TRBV11-2	.	TRBJ1-2	.	CAQRDIHDYGYTF	TGTGCCCAAAGGGACATCCACGACTATGGCTACACCTTC
TRBV19	few	TRBJ1-5	.	CASRQDSGNQPQHF	TGTGCCAGTCGACAGGATTCGGGGAATCAGCCCCAGCATTTT
TRBV28	.	TRBJ2-7	.	CASSLFVTRFTYEQYF	TGTGCCAGCAGTTTATTCGTAACACGTTTTACCTACGAGCAGTACTTC
TRBV27	.	TRBJ2-2	TRBD1	CASKDRGRTGELFF	TGTGCCAGCAAAGACAGGGGGCGGACCGGGGAGCTGTTTTTT
TRBV10-3	.	TRBJ1-1	TRBD1	CAIRETGMNTEAFF	TGTGCCATCCGCGAGACAGGGATGAACACTGAAGCTTTCTTT
TRBV28	.	TRBJ2-2	.	CTAGGSNTGELFF	TGCACGGCCGGCGGCTCGAACACCGGGGAGCTGTTTTTT
TRBV6-5	.	TRBJ2-4	.	CASSFRDKNIQYF	TGTGCCAGCAGTTTCAGGGATAAAAACATTCAGTACTTC
TRBV9	.	TRBJ2-5	TRBD1	CASSVEGTGILETQYF	TGTGCCAGCAGCGTAGAGGGGACAGGGATATTAGAGACCCAGTACTTC
TRBV10-3	few	TRBJ2-2	.	CAVSTQGPGELFF	TGTGCCGTTTCGACTCAAGGCCCCGGGGAGCTGTTTTTT
TRBV24-1	.	TRBJ2-1	TRBD2	CATSSGTTYVNEQFF	TGTGCCACCAGTTCCGGGACTACATACGTGAATGAGCAGTTCTTC
TRBV3-1/TRBV3-2	.	TRBJ2-7	TRBD2	CASSQGSGAYEQYF	TGTGCCAGCAGCCAAGGTAGCGGGGCCTACGAGCAGTACTTC
TRBV20-1	.	TRBJ2-7	TRBD2	CSASLVSGKYEQYF	TGCAGTGCTAGTTTGGTTAGCGGGAAGTACGAGCAGTACTTC
TRBV6-6	.	TRBJ1-2	.	CASFGVGDYGYTF	TGTGCCAGCTTTGGAGTAGGGGACTATGGCTACACCTTC
TRBV7-9	.	TRBJ1-5	.	CASSLGGQPQHF	TGTGCCAGCAGCTTAGGCGGTCAGCCCCAGCATTTT
TRBV3-1/TRBV3-2	.	TRBJ1-6	TRBD1	CASSQYYRDRGFNSPLHF	TGTGCCAGCAGCCAATACTACCGGGACAGGGGGTTTAATTCACCCCTCCACTTT
TRBV10-1	.	TRBJ2-2	TRBD1	CASSGDRGLTGELFF	TGCGCCAGCAGTGGGGACAGGGGGCTGACCGGGGAGCTGTTTTTT
TRBV29-1	.	TRBJ2-5	TRBD1	CSARGTGQETQYF	TGCAGCGCCCGAGGGACAGGGCAAGAGACCCAGTACTTC
TRBV9	.	TRBJ1-2	.	CASSTRRGGGYTF	TGTGCCAGCAGCACCCGACGGGGAGGAGGCTACACCTTC
TRBV28	.	TRBJ1-4	.	CASSERTTRVTEKLFF	TGTGCCAGCAGTGAAAGGACTACCAGGGTAACTGAAAAACTGTTTTTT
TRBV3-1/TRBV3-2	.	TRBJ2-1	.	CASSQGEQDIIINEQFF	TGTGCCAGCAGCCAAGGGGAGCAGGATATAATAATTAATGAGCAGTTCTTC
TRBV20-1	.	TRBJ2-5	TRBD2	CSASMSSGQETQYF	TGCAGTGCTAGTATGTCTAGCGGCCAAGAGACCCAGTACTTC
TRBV18	few	TRBJ2-2	.	CASSLRTETGELFF	TGTGCCAGCTCACTTCGGACTGAGACCGGGGAGCTGTTTTTT
TRBV7-8	.	TRBJ2-7	.	CASSPASWRTYEQYF	TGTGCCAGCAGCCCAGCTTCATGGCGGACCTACGAGCAGTACTTC
TRBV29-1	.	TRBJ2-3	.	CSVEIYRPLRTDTQYF	TGCAGCGTTGAGATTTACAGACCCCTTCGCACAGATACGCAGTATTTT
TRBV12-2	.	TRBJ1-4	.	CASRLFILGGPRTNEKLFF	TGTGCAAGTCGCTTATTTATTTTGGGGGGGCCGAGAACTAATGAAAAACTGTTTTTT
TRBV14	.	TRBJ1-1	.	CASSLRVAGVEAFF	TGTGCCAGCAGCCTCCGAGTCGCGGGAGTTGAAGCTTTCTTT
TRBV3-1/TRBV3-2	.	TRBJ2-7	TRBD2	CASSQDLAGSYEQYF	TGTGCCAGCAGCCAGGACCTAGCGGGATCGTACGAGCAGTACTTC
TRBV28	.	TRBJ1-1	.	CASSSTLGRGLGTEAFF	TGTGCCAGCAGTTCGACCCTGGGGAGGGGCCTGGGCACTGAAGCTTTCTTT
TRBV4-2	.	TRBJ2-3	.	CASSQDGAWGGTDTQYF	TGTGCCAGCAGCCAAGATGGGGCGTGGGGGGGCACAGATACGCAGTATTTT